This paragraph reports one TCR beta chain. The same CDR3 also results from other DNA sequences found in this sample. This sample was included in a study of shared clonotypes between healthy human individuals. The CDR3 runs 16 residues. The V gene end was trimmed by 0 bases and the J gene end by 4 bases; junction bases not matched to a gene: 4. Germline CDR1 reads SNHLY; CDR2 reads FYNNEI. The repertoire was sequenced with immunoSEQ multiplex PCR; TCRdb's copy has only in-frame clones and lacks some. The table records 2 million to 3 million clones, roughly 93% of them present only once. The V and J genes are TRBV2 and TRBJ2-1, with TRBD1 identical over 9 bases. The TCR comes from a man in his late teens or twenties in good health. Some clones in this sample may be carry-over from other donors' samples. Sequencing was performed on naive CD4+ T cells from PBMCs. As to subset: CD45RA+ positively selected. CDR3 nucleotides: TGTGCCAGCAGTGAAGCCCCGGGACAGGGATACAATGAGCAGTTCTTC. Protein product: CASSEAPGQGYNEQFF.